Listed below are T cell receptor beta chains from one sample, sequenced in a study of blood T cell repertoires in COVID-19. TCRdb's copy holds only in-frame clones and misses some; the assay was immunoSEQ multiplex PCR. The data hold 330,000 or so clones, with approximately 92% observed a single time. The material sequenced was PBMCs or T cells enriched from blood (not recorded which). Receptors originate from a woman in her twenties or thirties who had recovered from COVID-19. Both conserved end residues are part of each CDR3. The D gene is left open where the match is weak. Where a row states a size, it is once, few, many or the class of an expanded clone; other rows omit it.

>TRBJ2-2|once|TRBV6-5|NA
TGTGCCAGCAGGGCCGGACTCGGGGAGCTGTTTTTT
CASRAGLGELFF
>TRBJ2-2|NA|TRBV27|TRBD2
TGTGCCAGTGTACCGGGACTAGCTGGCACCGGGGAGCTGTTTTTT
CASVPGLAGTGELFF
>TRBJ1-5|few|TRBV7-9|TRBD1
TGTGCCAGCGCGCGTGGGGACAGCGACAGGGAGCCCCAGCATTTT
CASARGDSDREPQHF
>TRBJ1-5|NA|TRBV10-3|TRBD1
TGTGCCATCAGTGAGTGGGGGACAGGGAAGAGCAATCAGCCCCAGCATTTT
CAISEWGTGKSNQPQHF
>TRBJ2-1|NA|TRBV7-2|TRBD2
TGTGCCAGCAGCTTAGTAGCGGGAGGGTACAATGAGCAGTTCTTC
CASSLVAGGYNEQFF
>TRBJ2-5|NA|TRBV7-9|TRBD1
TGTGCCAGCAGCTTCGGACAGGCAAACCTCGTTGACCAAGAGACCCAGTACTTC
CASSFGQANLVDQETQYF
>TRBJ1-2|NA|TRBV2|TRBD1
TGTGCCAGCATTGGACAGGCCCTGAACTATGGCTACACCTTC
CASIGQALNYGYTF
>TRBJ2-1|once|TRBV4-3|NA
TGCGCCAGCAGCCAAGATAGGGGGTACTCCTACAATGAGCAGTTCTTC
CASSQDRGYSYNEQFF
>TRBJ1-3|NA|TRBV5-6|NA
TGTGCCAGCAGCTTCAGGGTCGGAAACACCATATATTTT
CASSFRVGNTIYF
>TRBJ1-6|NA|TRBV4-1|TRBD1
TGCGCCAGCAGCCAAAAGGGGGCGGAGACTTCACCCCTCCACTTT
CASSQKGAETSPLHF
>TRBJ2-7|NA|TRBV27|TRBD1
TGTGCCAGCAGTGACAGGGGATGGGGTCACTACGAGCAGTACTTC
CASSDRGWGHYEQYF
>TRBJ2-1|NA|TRBV18|NA
TGTGCCAGCTCACCCGCCGCCAGGGCAGGTGAGCAGTTCTTC
CASSPAARAGEQFF
>TRBJ2-7|NA|TRBV24-1|TRBD2
TGTGCCACCAGTGATTGGACTAGCGGTGCCTACGAGCAGTACTTC
CATSDWTSGAYEQYF
>TRBJ2-3|NA|TRBV7-3|NA
TGTGCCAGCAGCCCGACGGGGGGCACAGATACGCAGTATTTT
CASSPTGGTDTQYF
>TRBJ1-1|NA|TRBV28|NA
TGTGCCAGCAGTTTAGGGGGGAGAGGGTATTGGACTGAAGCTTTCTTT
CASSLGGRGYWTEAFF
>TRBJ1-1|NA|TRBV28|NA
TGTGCCAGCGGTTACCAGGGTCGTGGTGAAGCTTTCTTT
CASGYQGRGEAFF
>TRBJ2-5|NA|TRBV9|TRBD2
TGTGCCAGCAGCGGACTTCTCAGCGGGAGGGGCCAAGAGACCCAGTACTTC
CASSGLLSGRGQETQYF
>TRBJ1-1|NA|TRBV7-3|TRBD1
TGTGCCAGCAGCTTAGGCTTGAGACAGGGATCATCTGAAGCTTTCTTT
CASSLGLRQGSSEAFF
>TRBJ2-1|NA|TRBV24-1|TRBD2
TGTGCCACCAGTGATTCTAGCGGTCACAATGAGCAGTTCTTC
CATSDSSGHNEQFF
>TRBJ1-2|NA|TRBV19|NA
TGTGCCAGTAGGGAACAGGGTCGGGGCTACACCTTC
CASREQGRGYTF
>TRBJ1-1|NA|TRBV28|TRBD1
TGTGCCAGCAGTTGGGCCCCCATGGACAGGGTGAACACTGAAGCTTTCTTT
CASSWAPMDRVNTEAFF
>TRBJ2-2|NA|TRBV15|NA
TGTGCCACCAGCCCCACAGGCGGGGAGCTGTTTTTT
CATSPTGGELFF
>TRBJ2-1|NA|TRBV5-1|TRBD2
TGCGCCAGCAGCTTTAGCGGGAGTGGCAATGAGCAGTTCTTC
CASSFSGSGNEQFF
>TRBJ1-5|NA|TRBV7-8|NA
TGTGCCAGCAGCGCACGCAGGGTACCTCAGCCCCAGCATTTT
CASSARRVPQPQHF
>TRBJ2-3|NA|TRBV7-3|TRBD2
TGTGCCAGCAGCTTGGGGACTAGCGGAAGGGATACGCAGTATTTT
CASSLGTSGRDTQYF
>TRBJ2-7|NA|TRBV3-1/TRBV3-2|TRBD2
TGTGCCAGCAGCCAACCCCGGACTAGTCCGCGCGAGCAGTACTTC
CASSQPRTSPREQYF
>TRBJ2-7|NA|TRBV25-1|NA
TGTGCCAGCAGTGCCATACTCCCCTACGAGCAGTACTTC
CASSAILPYEQYF
>TRBJ2-5|NA|TRBV9|TRBD2
TGTGCCAGCAGCGTAGGAGTTAGCGGGGGGGCTTCTTACCAAGAGACCCAGTACTTC
CASSVGVSGGASYQETQYF
>TRBJ2-4|NA|TRBV7-2|NA
TGTGCCAGCAGCTTAGTGCTAGGGGTTGCCAAAAACATTCAGTACTTC
CASSLVLGVAKNIQYF
>TRBJ2-1|NA|TRBV7-2|NA
TGTGCCAGCAGCTTAGTTAGGGGGGGGGAGCAGTTCTTC
CASSLVRGGEQFF
>TRBJ2-5|NA|TRBV6-2/TRBV6-3|TRBD1
TGTGCCAGCAGCCTCTTGGGACAGTCCCAAGAGACCCAGTACTTC
CASSLLGQSQETQYF